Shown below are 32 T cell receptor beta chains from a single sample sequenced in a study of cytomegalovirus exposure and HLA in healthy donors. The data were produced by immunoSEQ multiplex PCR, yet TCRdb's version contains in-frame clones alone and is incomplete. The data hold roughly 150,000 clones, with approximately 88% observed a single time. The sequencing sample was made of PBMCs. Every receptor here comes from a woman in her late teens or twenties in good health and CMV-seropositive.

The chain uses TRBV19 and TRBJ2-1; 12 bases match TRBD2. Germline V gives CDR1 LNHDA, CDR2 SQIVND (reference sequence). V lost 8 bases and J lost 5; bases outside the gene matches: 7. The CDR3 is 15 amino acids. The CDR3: CASSRTSGNHNEQFF. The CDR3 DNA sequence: TGTGCCAGTTCCCGGACTAGCGGGAATCACAATGAGCAGTTCTTC.

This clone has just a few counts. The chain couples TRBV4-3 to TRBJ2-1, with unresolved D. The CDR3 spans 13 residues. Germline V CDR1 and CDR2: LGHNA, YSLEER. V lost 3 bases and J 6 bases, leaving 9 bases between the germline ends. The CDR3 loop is CASSQYTTNEQFF. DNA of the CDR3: TGCGCCAGCAGCCAGTACACCACCAATGAGCAGTTCTTC.

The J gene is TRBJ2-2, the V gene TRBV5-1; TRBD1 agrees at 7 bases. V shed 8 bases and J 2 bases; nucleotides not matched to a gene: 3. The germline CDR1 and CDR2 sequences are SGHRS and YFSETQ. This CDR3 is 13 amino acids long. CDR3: CASRQGNTGELFF. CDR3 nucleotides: TGCGCCAGTAGACAGGGAAACACCGGGGAGCTGTTTTTT. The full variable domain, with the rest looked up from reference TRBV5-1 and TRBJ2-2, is KAGVTQTPRYLIKTRGQQVTLSCSPISGHRSVSWYQQTPGQGLQFLFEYFSETQRNKGNFPGRFSGRQFSNSRSEMNVSTLELGDSALYLCASRQGNTGELFFGEGSRLTVL.

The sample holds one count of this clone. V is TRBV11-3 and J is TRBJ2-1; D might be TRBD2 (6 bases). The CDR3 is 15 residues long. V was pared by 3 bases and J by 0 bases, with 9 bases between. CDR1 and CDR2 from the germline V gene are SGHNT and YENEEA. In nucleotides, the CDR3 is TGTGCCAGCAGCTTTAGCGGAACCTCCTACAATGAGCAGTTCTTC. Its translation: CASSFSGTSYNEQFF.

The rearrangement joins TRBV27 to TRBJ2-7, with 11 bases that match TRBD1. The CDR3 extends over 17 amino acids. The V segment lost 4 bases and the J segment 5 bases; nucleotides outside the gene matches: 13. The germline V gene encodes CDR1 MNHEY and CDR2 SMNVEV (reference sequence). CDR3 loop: CASSSTKGWTGGDEQYF. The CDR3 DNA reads TGTGCCAGCAGTTCGACTAAGGGATGGACAGGGGGCGACGAGCAGTACTTC.

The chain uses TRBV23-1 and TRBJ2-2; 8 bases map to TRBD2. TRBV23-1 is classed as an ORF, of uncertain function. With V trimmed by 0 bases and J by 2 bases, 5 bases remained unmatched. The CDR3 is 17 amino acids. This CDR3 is CASSQSGTRFNTGELFF. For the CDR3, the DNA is TGCGCCAGCAGTCAATCCGGGACTAGATTTAACACCGGGGAGCTGTTTTTT.

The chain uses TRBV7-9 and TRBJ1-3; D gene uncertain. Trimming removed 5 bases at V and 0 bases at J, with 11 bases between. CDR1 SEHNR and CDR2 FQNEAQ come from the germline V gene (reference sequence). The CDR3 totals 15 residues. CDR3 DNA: TGTGCCAGCAGCCCTACACAGTTCTCTGGAAACACCATATATTTT. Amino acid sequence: CASSPTQFSGNTIYF.

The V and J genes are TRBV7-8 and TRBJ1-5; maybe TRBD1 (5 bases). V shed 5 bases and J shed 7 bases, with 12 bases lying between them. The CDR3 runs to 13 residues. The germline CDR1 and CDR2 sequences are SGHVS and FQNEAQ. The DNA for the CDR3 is TGTGCCAGCAGCCCACCCGGGGGACAGCCCCAGCATTTT. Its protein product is CASSPPGGQPQHF. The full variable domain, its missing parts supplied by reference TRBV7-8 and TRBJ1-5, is GAGVSQSPRYKVAKRGQDVALRCDPISGHVSLFWYQQALGQGPEFLTYFQNEAQLDKSGLPSDRFFAERPEGSVSTLKIQRTQQEDSAVYLCASSPPGGQPQHFGDGTRLSIL.

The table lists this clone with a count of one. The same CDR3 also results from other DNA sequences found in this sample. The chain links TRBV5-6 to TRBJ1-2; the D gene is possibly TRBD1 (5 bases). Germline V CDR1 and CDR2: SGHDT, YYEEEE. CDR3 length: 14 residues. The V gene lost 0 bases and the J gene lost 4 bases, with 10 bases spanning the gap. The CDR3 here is CASSLGQGIYGYTF. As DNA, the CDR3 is TGTGCCAGCAGCTTGGGGCAGGGCATCTATGGCTACACCTTC. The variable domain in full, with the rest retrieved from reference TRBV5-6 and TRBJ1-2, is DAGVTQSPTHLIKTRGQQVTLRCSPKSGHDTVSWYQQALGQGPQFIFQYYEEEERQRGNFPDRFSGHQFPNYSSELNVNALLLGDSALYLCASSLGQGIYGYTFGSGTRLTVV.

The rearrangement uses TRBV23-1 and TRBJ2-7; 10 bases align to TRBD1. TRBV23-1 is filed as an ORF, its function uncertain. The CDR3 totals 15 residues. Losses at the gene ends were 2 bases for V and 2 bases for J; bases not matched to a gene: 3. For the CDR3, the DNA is TGCGCCAGCAGTCAACCGGGACAGGGGACCTACGAGCAGTACTTC. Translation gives CASSQPGQGTYEQYF.

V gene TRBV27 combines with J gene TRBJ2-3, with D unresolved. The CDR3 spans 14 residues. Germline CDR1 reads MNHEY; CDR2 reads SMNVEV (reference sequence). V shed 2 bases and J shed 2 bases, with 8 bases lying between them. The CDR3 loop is CASSLRATTDTQYF. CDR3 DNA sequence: TGTGCCAGCAGTTTACGCGCCACCACAGATACGCAGTATTTT.

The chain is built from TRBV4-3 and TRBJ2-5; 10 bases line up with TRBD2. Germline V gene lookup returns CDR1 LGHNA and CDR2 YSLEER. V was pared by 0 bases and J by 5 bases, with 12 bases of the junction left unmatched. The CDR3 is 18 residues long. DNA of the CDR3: TGCGCCAGCAGCCAAGATACCCTGGGGGCTAGCGGGAGCGAGACCCAGTACTTC. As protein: CASSQDTLGASGSETQYF.

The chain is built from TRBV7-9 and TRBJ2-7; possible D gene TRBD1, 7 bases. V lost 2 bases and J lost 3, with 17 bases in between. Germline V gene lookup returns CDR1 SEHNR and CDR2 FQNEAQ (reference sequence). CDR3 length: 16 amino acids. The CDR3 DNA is TGTGCCAGCAGCTTATATGGTGCGGGACAGCTCTACGAGCAGTACTTC. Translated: CASSLYGAGQLYEQYF.

CDR3 loop: CASSLSARAKNIQYF. CDR3 bases: TGTGCCAGCAGTTTATCCGCTAGAGCCAAAAACATTCAGTACTTC. The chain uses TRBV27 and TRBJ2-4; D remains unclear. Germline CDR1 reads MNHEY; CDR2 reads SMNVEV (reference sequence). This CDR3 comprises 15 residues. Deletions cut 0 bases from V and 0 bases from J, with 6 bases between.

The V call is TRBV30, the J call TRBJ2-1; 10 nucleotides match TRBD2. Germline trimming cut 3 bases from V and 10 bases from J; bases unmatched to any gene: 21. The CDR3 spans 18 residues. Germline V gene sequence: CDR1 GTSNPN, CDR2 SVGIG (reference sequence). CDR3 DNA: TGTGCCTGGAGGATGGGGGTGAGGGGGCCTAGCGGGAGAGGCGAGCAGTTCTTC. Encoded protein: CAWRMGVRGPSGRGEQFF.

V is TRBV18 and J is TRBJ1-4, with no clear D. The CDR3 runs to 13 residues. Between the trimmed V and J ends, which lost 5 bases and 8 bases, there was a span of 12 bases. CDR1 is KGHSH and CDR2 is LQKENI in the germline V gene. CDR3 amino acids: CASSDGVGEKLFF. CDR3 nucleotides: TGTGCCAGCTCAGACGGGGTGGGCGAAAAACTGTTTTTT. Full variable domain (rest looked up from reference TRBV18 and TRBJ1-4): NAGVMQNPRHLVRRRGQEARLRCSPMKGHSHVYWYRQLPEEGLKFMVYLQKENIIDESGMPKERFSAEFPKEGPSILRIQQVVRGDSAAYFCASSDGVGEKLFFGSGTQLSVL.

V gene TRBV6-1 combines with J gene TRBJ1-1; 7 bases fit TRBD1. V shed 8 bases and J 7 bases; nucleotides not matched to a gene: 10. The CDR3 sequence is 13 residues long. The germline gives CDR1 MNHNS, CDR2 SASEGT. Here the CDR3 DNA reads TGTGCCAGCGCCGGGACAGATTTCGATGAAGCTTTCTTT. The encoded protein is CASAGTDFDEAFF.

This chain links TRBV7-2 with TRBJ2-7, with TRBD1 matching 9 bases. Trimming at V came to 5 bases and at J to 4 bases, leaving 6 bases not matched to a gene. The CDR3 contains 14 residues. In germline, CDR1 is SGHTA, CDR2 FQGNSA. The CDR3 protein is CASSTAGTGYEQYF. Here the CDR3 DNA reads TGTGCCAGCAGCACCGCCGGGACAGGGTACGAGCAGTACTTC. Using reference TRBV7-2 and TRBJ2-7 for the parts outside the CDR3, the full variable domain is GAGVSQSPSNKVTEKGKDVELRCDPISGHTALYWYRQSLGQGLEFLIYFQGNSAPDKSGLPSDRFSAERTGGSVSTLTIQRTQQEDSAVYLCASSTAGTGYEQYFGPGTRLTVT.

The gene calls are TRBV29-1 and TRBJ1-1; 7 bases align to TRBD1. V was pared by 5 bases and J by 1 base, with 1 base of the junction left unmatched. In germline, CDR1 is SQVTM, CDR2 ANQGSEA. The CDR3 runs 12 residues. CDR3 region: CSVWTGNTEAFF. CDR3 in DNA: TGCAGCGTTTGGACAGGGAACACTGAAGCTTTCTTT. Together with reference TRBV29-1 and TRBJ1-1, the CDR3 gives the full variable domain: SAVISQKPSRDICQRGTSLTIQCQVDSQVTMMFWYRQQPGQSLTLIATANQGSEATYESGFVIDKFPISRPNLTFSTLTVSNMSPEDSSIYLCSVWTGNTEAFFGQGTRLTVV.

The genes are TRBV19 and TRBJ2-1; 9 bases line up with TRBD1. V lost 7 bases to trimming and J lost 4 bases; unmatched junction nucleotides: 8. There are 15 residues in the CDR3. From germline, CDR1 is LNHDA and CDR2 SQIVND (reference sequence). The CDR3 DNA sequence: TGTGCCAGTACCCCGGGACAGGGAGGATACAATGAGCAGTTCTTC. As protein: CASTPGQGGYNEQFF.

CDR3 in amino acids: CASSPPPTGFTEAFF. The CDR3 coding sequence is TGTGCCAGCAGTCCTCCGCCGACAGGGTTCACTGAAGCTTTCTTT. The gene calls are TRBV6-5 and TRBJ1-1; 7 bases match TRBD1. V lost 5 bases, J lost 4 bases, and 10 bases stayed unmatched. CDR1 is MNHEY and CDR2 is SVGAGI in the germline V gene. The CDR3 consists of 15 residues.

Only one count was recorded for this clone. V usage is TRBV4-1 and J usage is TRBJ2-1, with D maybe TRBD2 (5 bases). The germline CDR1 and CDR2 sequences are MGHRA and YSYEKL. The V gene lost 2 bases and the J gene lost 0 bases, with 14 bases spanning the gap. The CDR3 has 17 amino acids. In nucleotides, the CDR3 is TGCGCCAGCAGCCAAAGGCCCCCGAGGGTCTCCTACAATGAGCAGTTCTTC. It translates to CASSQRPPRVSYNEQFF.

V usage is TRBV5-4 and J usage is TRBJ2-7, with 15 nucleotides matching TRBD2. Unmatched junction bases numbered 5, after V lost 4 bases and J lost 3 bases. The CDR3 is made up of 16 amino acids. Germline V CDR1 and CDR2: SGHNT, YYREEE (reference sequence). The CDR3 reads CASSPGLAGGFYEQYF. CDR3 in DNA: TGTGCCAGCAGCCCCGGACTAGCGGGAGGGTTCTACGAGCAGTACTTC.

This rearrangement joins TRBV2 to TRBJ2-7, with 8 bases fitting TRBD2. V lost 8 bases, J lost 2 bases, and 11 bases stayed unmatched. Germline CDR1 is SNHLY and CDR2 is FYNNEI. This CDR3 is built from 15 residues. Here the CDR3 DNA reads TGTGCCAGCCTCGAATGGCCGGGACTAGCCTACGAGCAGTACTTC. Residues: CASLEWPGLAYEQYF.

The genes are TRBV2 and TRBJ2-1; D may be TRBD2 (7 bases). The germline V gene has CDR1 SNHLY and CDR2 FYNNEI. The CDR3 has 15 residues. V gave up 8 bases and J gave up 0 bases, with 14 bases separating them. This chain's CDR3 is CASGREDSSYNEQFF. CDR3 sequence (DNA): TGTGCCAGCGGACGGGAGGACAGCTCCTACAATGAGCAGTTCTTC.

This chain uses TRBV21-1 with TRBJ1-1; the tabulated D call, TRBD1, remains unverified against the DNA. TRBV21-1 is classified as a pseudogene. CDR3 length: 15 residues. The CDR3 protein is CASIRGTGRATEAFF. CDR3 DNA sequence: TGTGCCAGCATCCGCGGGACAGGGAGAGCCACTGAAGCTTTCTTT.

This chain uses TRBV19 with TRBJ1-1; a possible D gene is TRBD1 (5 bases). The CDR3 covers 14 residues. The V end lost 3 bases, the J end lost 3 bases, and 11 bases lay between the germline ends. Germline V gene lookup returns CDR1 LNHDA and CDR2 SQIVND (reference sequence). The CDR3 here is CASSITGGDTEAFF. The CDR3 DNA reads TGTGCCAGTAGTATTACCGGAGGGGACACTGAAGCTTTCTTT.

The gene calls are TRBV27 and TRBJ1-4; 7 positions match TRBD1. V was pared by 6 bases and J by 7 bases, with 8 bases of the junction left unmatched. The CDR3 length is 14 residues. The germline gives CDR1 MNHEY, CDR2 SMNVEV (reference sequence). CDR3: CASRPDRRGEKLFF. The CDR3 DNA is TGTGCCAGCAGACCGGACAGGAGAGGTGAAAAACTGTTTTTT.

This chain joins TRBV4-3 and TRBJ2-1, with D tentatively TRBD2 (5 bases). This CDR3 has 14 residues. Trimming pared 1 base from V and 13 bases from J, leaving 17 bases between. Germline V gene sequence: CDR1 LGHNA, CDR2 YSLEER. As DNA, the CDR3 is TGCGCCAGCAGCCAAGTAATCGGGTCGGGGTACCAGTTCTTC. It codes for CASSQVIGSGYQFF.

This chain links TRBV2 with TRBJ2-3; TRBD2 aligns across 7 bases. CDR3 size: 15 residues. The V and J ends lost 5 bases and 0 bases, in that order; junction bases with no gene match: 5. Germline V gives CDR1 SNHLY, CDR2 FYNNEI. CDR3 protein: CASSIAGGSTDTQYF. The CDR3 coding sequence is TGTGCCAGCAGTATAGCGGGCGGAAGCACAGATACGCAGTATTTT.

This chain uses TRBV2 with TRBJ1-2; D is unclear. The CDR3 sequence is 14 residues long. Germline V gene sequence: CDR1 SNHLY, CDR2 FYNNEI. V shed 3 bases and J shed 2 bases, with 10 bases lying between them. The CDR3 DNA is TGTGCCAGCAGTGAGCCGCCACGGAACTATGGCTACACCTTC. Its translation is CASSEPPRNYGYTF.

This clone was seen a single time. CDR3 sequence reads: CASRTHNTGELFF. CDR3 sequence (DNA): TGTGCCAGCAGGACACACAACACCGGGGAGCTGTTTTTT. The chain uses TRBV2 and TRBJ2-2, with D hard to call. Trimming stripped 6 bases from V and 2 bases from J, with 7 bases between. This CDR3 spans 13 amino acids. Germline-derived CDR1 and CDR2 are SNHLY and FYNNEI.